This record covers a single TCR beta chain. This sample is part of a study of blood T cell repertoires in COVID-19. The germline gives CDR1 MNHEY, CDR2 SVGEGT. V was pared by 2 bases and J by 0 bases, with 8 bases between. This CDR3 spans 15 amino acids. Authors' analysis steps: Cell counts per sample came from amplifying reference gene primers. TCRdb keeps only in-frame clones here, not all; method: immunoSEQ multiplex PCR. V and J calls and clone size are as listed in that table; D and trimming were resolved from the DNA. Among some 190,000 clones listed, more than 60% were seen once. The specimen sequenced was peripheral blood. The receptor was derived from a woman in her forties or fifties with acute or convalescent COVID-19. The chain recombines TRBV6-2 or TRBV6-3 with TRBJ1-5; D not certain. The CDR3 region has the DNA TGTGCCAGCAGTTACCGAGGCTATAGCAATCAGCCCCAGCATTTT. This encodes CASSYRGYSNQPQHF.